The 15 T cell receptor beta chains below all came from one sample that was sequenced in a study of spatial heterogeneity in lung cancer. Time point in this sample: sample taken at primary tumor resection. General observations from the study: The number of expanded tumor alpha and beta chains correlated with mutation number.

TCRdb itself ran the 5' RACE reads through MiXCR, one entry per CDR3 protein. The sample includes fewer than 9,000 distinct CDR3 sequences, 6% to 9% of them seen just once. No antigen is known for these receptors. This sample comprised lung tumor tissue, obtained at surgery. All receptors derive from a female donor with early-stage non-small cell lung cancer.

There are many counts of this clonotype. With the library built for alpha chains, this beta chain is off target and its frequency is not meaningful. The rearrangement links TRBV5-1 to TRBJ1-1, with 8 bases that match TRBD1. V lost 0 bases, J lost 5 bases, and 6 bases stayed unmatched. Germline CDR1 reads SGHRS; CDR2 reads YFSETQ. The CDR3 spans 15 residues. For the CDR3, the DNA is TGCGCCAGCAGCTTGGGACAGGGGACCGGGACTGAAGCTTTCTTT. It specifies CASSLGQGTGTEAFF.

This clonotype was detected many times. This beta chain appears as a stray read in a library generated for alpha chains; its size is not informative. The gene calls are TRBV7-3 and TRBJ2-1; possible D gene TRBD2, 6 bases. Trimming took 3 bases from V and 2 from J, leaving 14 bases between them. Germline V gene lookup returns CDR1 SGHTA and CDR2 FQGTGA. CDR3 length equals 16 residues. CDR3 DNA sequence: TGTGCCAGCAGCTTCCCCGGAGGGCAGACCTACAATGAGCAGTTCTTC. It yields the protein CASSFPGGQTYNEQFF.

By share, this clonotype counts as medium-sized. For a library built for alpha chains, this beta chain is a stray read; little rests on its size. This chain uses TRBV11-2 with TRBJ2-5, with D unresolved. CDR3 length: 12 residues. V lost 3 bases and J lost 4, with 6 bases in between. Germline CDR1 and CDR2: SGHAT and FQNNGV. The CDR3 bases are TGTGCCAGCAGCTTGCTAACAGAGACCCAGTACTTC. Translated: CASSLLTETQYF.

Sample share makes this clonotype medium-sized. The library was prepared for alpha chains; this beta chain is a stray read, so its frequency means little. The V gene is TRBV5-4, the J gene TRBJ1-1; D is uncertain. CDR3 length: 13 residues. The germline gives CDR1 SGHNT, CDR2 YYREEE (reference sequence). V lost 0 bases, J lost 2 bases, and 5 bases lay in between. CDR3 protein: CASSLAANTEAFF. In nucleotides, the CDR3 is TGTGCCAGCAGCTTGGCCGCTAACACTGAAGCTTTCTTT.

This clonotype was counted many times. The library was designed around alpha chains, so this beta chain is a stray read whose abundance carries little weight. The chain has TRBV29-1 and TRBJ1-2, with D tentatively TRBD1 (5 bases). Germline assignment: CDR1 SQVTM and CDR2 ANQGSEA. The CDR3 is 12 amino acids. In nucleotides, the CDR3 is TGCAGTGCCGGTAGCAGGGAAAATGGCTACACCTTC. Amino acids: CSAGSRENGYTF.

By sample fraction, this clonotype is medium-sized. This beta chain is off target for a library built for alpha chains, so its abundance means little. The chain has TRBV20-1 and TRBJ2-5; no reliable D call. Per the germline V gene, CDR1 is DFQATT and CDR2 is SNEGSKA (reference sequence). CDR3 length: 13 residues. Trimming took off 3 bases at V and 10 bases at J, with 18 bases between the two ends. The CDR3 protein is CSASRTHQEDQYF. The DNA of the CDR3 is TGCAGTGCTAGCCGGACCCACCAAGAGGACCAGTACTTC.

In this sample, this clonotype turned up many times. Because the library targeted alpha chains, this beta chain is an off-target read whose size means little. The chain uses TRBV7-3 and TRBJ2-3; TRBD2 matches 10 bases. The V gene's germline CDR1 is SGHTA and CDR2 FQGTGA. The CDR3 has 16 amino acids. Trimming at V came to 2 bases and at J to 3 bases, leaving 5 bases not matched to a gene. The CDR3, as DNA: TGTGCCAGCAGCTTACTAGCGGGAGTCTTGACAGATACGCAGTATTTT. Its translation: CASSLLAGVLTDTQYF.

This clonotype was counted at least ten times. As an off-target read in a library built for alpha chains, this beta chain has a frequency of little significance. V usage is TRBV4-2 and J usage is TRBJ1-6; no clear D. The CDR3 covers 15 residues. Trimming left V 0 bases short and J 10 bases short, with 13 bases between. CDR1 is LGHNA and CDR2 is YNFKEQ in the germline V gene. This chain's CDR3 is CASSQEESGGSPLHF. The DNA of the CDR3 is TGTGCCAGCAGCCAAGAGGAGTCCGGAGGATCACCCCTCCACTTT.

In its sample, this clonotype was seen many times. Being off target in a library aimed at alpha chains, this beta chain has a size of little meaning. The rearrangement joins TRBV5-4 to TRBJ2-2; unclear D gene. V gave up 0 bases and J gave up 6 bases, with 9 bases separating them. The CDR3 length is 14 residues. CDR1 SGHNT and CDR2 YYREEE come from the germline V gene (reference sequence). The CDR3 nucleotides are TGTGCCAGCAGCTTGGCCAAAGGGTCCGGGGAGCTGTTTTTT. This encodes CASSLAKGSGELFF. Supplemented by reference TRBV5-4 and TRBJ2-2, the full variable domain reads ETGVTQSPTHLIKTRGQQVTLRCSSQSGHNTVSWYQQALGQGPQFIFQYYREEENGRGNFPPRFSGLQFPNYSSELNVNALELDDSALYLCASSLAKGSGELFFGEGSRLTVL.

A note on this clonotype: The library was built for alpha chains, so this beta chain is an off-target read and its size means little. This chain joins TRBV6-7 and TRBJ2-3; 7 positions agree with TRBD2. TRBV6-7 is assigned to the ORF class and has an uncertain function. The V segment lost 10 bases and the J segment 0 bases; nucleotides outside the gene matches: 28. The CDR3 is 21 amino acids. CDR3 protein: CATLNTNLGDTKRGSTDTQYF. The CDR3 DNA sequence: TGTGCCACACTAAACACAAACCTGGGGGATACTAAGCGGGGCAGCACAGATACGCAGTATTTT.

This clonotype was detected many times. As an off-target read in a library built for alpha chains, this beta chain has a frequency of little significance. The chain carries TRBV10-2 and TRBJ2-1, with TRBD1 matching 8 bases. The ends lost 0 bases at V and 4 bases at J; junction bases unmatched: 5. This CDR3 contains 16 residues. Per the germline V gene, CDR1 is WSHSY and CDR2 is SAAADI. The CDR3 is CASSESGTGGYNEQFF. As DNA, the CDR3 is TGCGCCAGCAGTGAGTCTGGGACAGGCGGGTACAATGAGCAGTTCTTC.

By share of the sample, this clonotype is medium-sized. This beta chain is off target for a library built for alpha chains, so its abundance means little. The rearrangement uses TRBV12-3 or TRBV12-4 and TRBJ2-2, with D tentatively TRBD1 (6 bases). The CDR3 is made up of 13 amino acids. The V gene lost 7 bases and the J gene lost 4 bases, with 10 bases spanning the gap. CDR3 region: CASTGQSTGELFF. CDR3 DNA sequence: TGTGCCAGCACCGGACAGTCCACCGGGGAGCTGTTTTTT.

This clonotype was recorded at least ten times. This beta chain is an unintended read in a library built for alpha chains; its size means little. The chain recombines TRBV20-1 with TRBJ2-7; D is unclear. The CDR3 sequence is 14 residues long. Germline V gene data show CDR1 as DFQATT and CDR2 as SNEGSKA (reference sequence). Between the trimmed V and J ends, which lost 6 bases and 5 bases, there was a span of 20 bases. CDR3: CSAPNGRIRNEQYF. In DNA form, the CDR3 reads TGCAGTGCCCCGAACGGACGGATAAGAAACGAGCAGTACTTC.

The sample holds many counts of this clonotype. Found in a library prepared for alpha chains, this beta chain is an off-target read, and its abundance has little meaning. V gene TRBV7-2 combines with J gene TRBJ2-1; D gene uncertain. The germline V and J ends were trimmed by 5 bases and 9 bases, with 11 bases remaining between them. This CDR3 is 12 amino acids long. Germline V lookup: CDR1 SGHTA, CDR2 FQGNSA. The CDR3 DNA follows: TGTGCCAGCAGCCCCCGGACGGGTGAGCAGTTCTTC. It codes for CASSPRTGEQFF.

There are many counts of this clonotype. The size of this beta chain means little, since it is a stray read in a library made for alpha chains. The CDR3 sequence: CASTGQGSLAGSYNEQFF. The CDR3 DNA is TGTGCCAGCACCGGACAGGGGTCACTAGCGGGCTCCTACAATGAGCAGTTCTTC. This chain links TRBV28 with TRBJ2-1; D might be TRBD1 or TRBD2, each matching 9 bases. V was clipped by 7 bases and J by 0 bases, with 22 bases between them. The CDR3 extends over 18 amino acids. Looked up from germline, CDR1 is MDHEN and CDR2 is SYDVKM.